These 18 T cell receptor beta chains came from one sample sequenced in a study of blood T cell repertoires in COVID-19. Repertoires were generated with immunoSEQ multiplex PCR, while TCRdb's copy carries only in-frame clones and drops some. This table holds over 35,000 clones, about 80% found once. Sequenced material: peripheral blood. The receptors were sampled from a human donor with acute or convalescent COVID-19. The donor label of this sample is uncertain.

V gene TRBV9 combines with J gene TRBJ1-3, with unresolved D. CDR1 is SGDLS and CDR2 is YYNGEE in the germline V gene. V dropped 4 bases and J dropped 4 bases, with 12 bases sitting between them. CDR3 size: 14 residues. The CDR3 nucleotides are TGTGCCAGCAGCCAAGCCCTCCTAGGAAACACCATATATTTT. Translated, it gives CASSQALLGNTIYF.

This chain's CDR3 is CASSLVQTNTGELFF. The CDR3 bases are TGCGCCAGCAGCTTGGTACAGACGAACACCGGGGAGCTGTTTTTT. The chain joins TRBV5-1 to TRBJ2-2; unclear D gene. The V gene's germline CDR1 is SGHRS and CDR2 YFSETQ. V was pared by 0 bases and J by 0 bases, with 6 bases between. The CDR3 sequence is 15 residues long. The whole variable domain, remainder taken from reference TRBV5-1 and TRBJ2-2, is KAGVTQTPRYLIKTRGQQVTLSCSPISGHRSVSWYQQTPGQGLQFLFEYFSETQRNKGNFPGRFSGRQFSNSRSEMNVSTLELGDSALYLCASSLVQTNTGELFFGEGSRLTVL.

V and J are TRBV6-2 or TRBV6-3 and TRBJ2-1; 9 nucleotides align to TRBD2. Germline V gene data show CDR1 as MNHEY and CDR2 as SVGEGT. Trimming took 4 bases from V and 0 from J; bases not matched to a gene: 4. CDR3 length: 16 amino acids. The CDR3 reads CASSSGGGDSYNEQFF. The CDR3 nucleotides read TGTGCCAGCAGTTCGGGCGGGGGGGACTCCTACAATGAGCAGTTCTTC.

The rearrangement uses TRBV5-1 and TRBJ2-3; 7 nucleotides agree with TRBD2. This CDR3 is 17 amino acids long. The V and J ends lost 1 base and 1 base, in that order; junction bases with no gene match: 9. Per the germline V gene, CDR1 is SGHRS and CDR2 is YFSETQ. CDR3 amino acids: CASSLWTGGSGTDTQYF. As DNA, the CDR3 is TGCGCCAGCAGCTTGTGGACGGGAGGCTCCGGCACAGATACGCAGTATTTT.

The V and J genes are TRBV28 and TRBJ1-2; a weak D match, TRBD1 (5 bases). Trimming cost V 5 bases and J 8 bases, with 12 bases left between them. The length of the CDR3 is 12 residues. In germline, CDR1 is MDHEN, CDR2 SYDVKM. The chain's CDR3 is CASSGDRRGYTF. The DNA for the CDR3 is TGTGCCAGCAGTGGCGACAGAAGGGGCTACACCTTC.

This chain joins TRBV19 and TRBJ2-3, with 11 bases fitting TRBD1. This CDR3 comprises 15 residues. Germline CDR1 reads LNHDA; CDR2 reads SQIVND (reference sequence). V gave up 7 bases and J gave up 5 bases; unmatched junction bases: 8. CDR3 loop: CASTRDRGFGDTQYF. CDR3 coding DNA: TGTGCCAGTACCCGGGACAGGGGGTTCGGAGATACGCAGTATTTT.

This chain connects TRBV3-1 (or the pseudogene TRBV3-2) to TRBJ1-2; D gene unclear. CDR1 is LGHDT and CDR2 is YNNKEL in the germline V gene (reference sequence). The CDR3 has 13 amino acids. Trimming removed 4 bases at V and 4 bases at J, with 10 bases between. CDR3 sequence: CASSREGLYGYTF. CDR3 in DNA: TGTGCCAGCAGCCGTGAGGGTCTCTATGGCTACACCTTC.

The rearrangement links TRBV6-5 to TRBJ1-2; a possible D gene is TRBD1 (5 bases). The CDR3 spans 14 residues. V lost 6 bases and J lost 7, with 18 bases in between. From germline, CDR1 is MNHEY and CDR2 SVGAGI. The CDR3 nucleotides read TGTGCCAGCAGACGCCAGGGCGACGATAGTGGCTACACCTTC. Its protein is CASRRQGDDSGYTF.

The chain combines TRBV5-6 with TRBJ1-6, with D unresolved. CDR1 and CDR2 from the germline V gene are SGHDT and YYEEEE. The CDR3 spans 18 residues. V dropped 3 bases and J dropped 8 bases, with 24 bases sitting between them. In DNA, the CDR3 is TGTGCCAGCAGCTCAATAGCCCAGCCAGCGCCCATTCATTCACCCCTCCACTTT. Its translation: CASSSIAQPAPIHSPLHF.

The CDR3 here is CASSPPSGQAGGNTGELFF. CDR3 nucleotides: TGTGCCAGCTCACCACCGTCCGGTCAAGCGGGGGGGAACACCGGGGAGCTGTTTTTT. The chain is built from TRBV18 and TRBJ2-2, with 9 bases matching TRBD2. Germline lookup yields CDR1 KGHSH and CDR2 LQKENI. This CDR3 comprises 19 residues. J gave up 1 base and V 0 bases, and 9 bases lay outside the gene matches.

The chain combines TRBV19 with TRBJ1-1; 7 bases are a match to TRBD1. The CDR3 is 15 amino acids. J was trimmed by 1 base and V by 6 bases; bases with no gene match: 8. Germline lookup yields CDR1 LNHDA and CDR2 SQIVND (reference sequence). CDR3 loop: CASSPSGTANTEAFF. DNA of the CDR3: TGTGCCAGTAGCCCATCGGGGACAGCGAACACTGAAGCTTTCTTT.

V and J are TRBV5-1 and TRBJ2-1; 15 bases align to TRBD2. The CDR3 length is 15 residues. Germline trimming cut 4 bases from V and 12 bases from J; bases unmatched to any gene: 8. The germline V gene has CDR1 SGHRS and CDR2 YFSETQ. CDR3 sequence: CASSLGLAGGPMQFF. In nucleotides, the CDR3 is TGCGCCAGCAGCCTCGGACTAGCGGGAGGGCCTATGCAGTTCTTC.

Comments on this clone: One end of the junction does not line up with germline, which may come from a read error. The chain recombines TRBV20-1 with TRBJ2-5; perhaps TRBD2 as D (5 bases). Germline V gene lookup returns CDR1 DFQATT and CDR2 SNEGSKA (reference sequence). The CDR3 is 11 amino acids. CDR3: CSTSSQETQYF. The DNA of the CDR3 is TGCAGTACTAGTTCACAAGAGACCCAGTACTTC.

This clone was seen once. The chain recombines TRBV12-5 with TRBJ1-5; 9 bases fit TRBD1. Trimming took 2 bases from V and 5 from J; bases not matched to a gene: 19. This CDR3 is built from 20 residues. From germline, CDR1 is LGHNT and CDR2 FRNRAP. CDR3 region: CASGLSRRDREDYSDQPQHF. For the CDR3, the DNA is TGTGCTAGTGGTTTGTCTAGGAGGGACAGGGAAGACTATTCCGATCAGCCCCAGCATTTT.

The rearrangement uses TRBV10-3 and TRBJ1-2; D might be TRBD1 (5 bases). The V end lost 3 bases, the J end lost 6 bases, and 11 bases lay between the germline ends. The CDR3 runs to 13 residues. In germline, CDR1 is ENHRY, CDR2 SYGVKD. CDR3: CAISERGIDGYTF. The CDR3 DNA reads as TGTGCCATCAGTGAAAGGGGAATCGATGGCTACACCTTC.

This clone appeared a few times. The chain is built from TRBV18 and TRBJ1-2; 8 nucleotides align to TRBD1. V shed 1 base, J shed 4 bases, and the junction held 14 bases outside the gene matches. The CDR3 has 18 residues. The germline gives CDR1 KGHSH, CDR2 LQKENI. CDR3 DNA sequence: TGTGCCAGCTCACCACGATCCCCCGGACAGGGTAGACTCTATGGCTACACCTTC. Its protein product is CASSPRSPGQGRLYGYTF.

The chain is built from TRBV11-2 and TRBJ2-7; TRBD1 matches at 7 bases. V lost 5 bases and J lost 6; bases outside the gene matches: 13. The CDR3 contains 15 residues. CDR1 SGHAT and CDR2 FQNNGV come from the germline V gene. The CDR3 coding sequence is TGTGCCAGCAGCCCACCGGGACAGAGCAAATCCGAGCAGTACTTC. Translating it yields CASSPPGQSKSEQYF.

As DNA, the CDR3 is TGCGCCAGCAGCTTGTGGTCAGGGCAAAATTCACCCCTCCACTTT. Its translation is CASSLWSGQNSPLHF. V usage is TRBV5-1 and J usage is TRBJ1-6; TRBD1 might be the D (5 bases). This CDR3 comprises 15 residues. Trimming took 1 base from V and 7 from J, leaving 12 bases between them. Germline V gene lookup returns CDR1 SGHRS and CDR2 YFSETQ.